One sample yielded the 9 T cell receptor beta chains listed below, sequenced in a study of T cells expressing NK-cell markers. One entry per CDR3 protein, without DNA, is what TCRdb gives after re-calling the 5' RACE reads. The listing contains over 200,000 distinct CDR3 sequences. Sequencing was carried out using blood T cells: a sorted CD56 or NKG2C T cell subset, CD4+ or CD8+ T cells, or bulk PBMC T cells (not recorded which). These receptors came from a young man in good health.

This chain links TRBV12-5 with TRBJ2-1. CDR1 and CDR2 (germline): LGHNT, FRNRAP. The CDR3 totals 14 residues. This CDR3 is CASGSGRSYNEQFF.

The chain is built from TRBV7-2 and TRBJ1-1; TCRdb returns TRBD1, unconfirmable since there is no DNA. In germline, CDR1 is SGHTA, CDR2 FQGNSA. CDR3 size: 13 residues. CDR3 protein: CASRQGASTEAFF.

The V and J genes are TRBV4-2 and TRBJ1-4. CDR3 length: 16 amino acids. Germline CDR1 and CDR2: LGHNA and YNFKEQ. CDR3 region: CASSQVMTQWGEKLFF.

The V call is TRBV10-3, the J call TRBJ2-1; TCRdb reports TRBD1, a call that lacks DNA to check it against. CDR3 length: 13 residues. In germline, CDR1 is ENHRY, CDR2 SYGVKD. The CDR3 region is CAITTTGTAEQFF.

The gene calls are TRBV6-5 and TRBJ2-3; absent DNA, TCRdb's TRBD2 call cannot be checked. Germline V gene lookup returns CDR1 MNHEY and CDR2 SVGAGI. This CDR3 region has 15 residues. CDR3 residues: CASRKLAGVIDTQYF.

This chain links TRBV7-8 with TRBJ2-1; lacking DNA, the TRBD2 call made by TCRdb goes unchecked. The CDR3 runs to 19 residues. Germline V lookup: CDR1 SGHVS, CDR2 FQNEAQ. The CDR3 region is CASSLAAGGLAGSYNEQFF. The entire variable domain, with the rest obtained from reference TRBV7-8 and TRBJ2-1, is as follows: GAGVSQSPRYKVAKRGQDVALRCDPISGHVSLFWYQQALGQGPEFLTYFQNEAQLDKSGLPSDRFFAERPEGSVSTLKIQRTQQEDSAVYLCASSLAAGGLAGSYNEQFFGPGTRLTVL.

The chain joins TRBV19 to TRBJ2-2. This CDR3 contains 13 residues. CDR1 and CDR2 (germline): LNHDA, SQIVND (reference sequence). Here the CDR3 reads CASSIEPAGELFF.

This chain links TRBV29-1 with TRBJ2-1. Germline CDR1 is SQVTM and CDR2 is ANQGSEA. This CDR3 is built from 14 residues. This CDR3 is CSVDLRSVYNEQFF.

This chain uses TRBV12-3 or TRBV12-4 with TRBJ1-2; with no DNA, the TCRdb D assignment of TRBD1 cannot be verified. This CDR3 has 17 amino acids. CDR3 sequence reads: CASSFKGQATSNYGYTF.